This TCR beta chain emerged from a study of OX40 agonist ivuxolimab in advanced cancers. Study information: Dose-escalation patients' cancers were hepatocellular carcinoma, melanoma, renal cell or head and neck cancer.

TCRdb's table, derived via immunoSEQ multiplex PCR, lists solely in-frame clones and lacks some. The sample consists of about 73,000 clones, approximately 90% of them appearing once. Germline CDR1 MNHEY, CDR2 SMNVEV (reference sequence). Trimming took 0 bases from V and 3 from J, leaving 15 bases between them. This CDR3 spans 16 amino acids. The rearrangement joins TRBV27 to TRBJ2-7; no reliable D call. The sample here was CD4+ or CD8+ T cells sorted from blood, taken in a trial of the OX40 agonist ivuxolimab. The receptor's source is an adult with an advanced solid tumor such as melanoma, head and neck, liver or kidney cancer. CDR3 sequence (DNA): TGTGCCAGCAGTTTATCTGACTTGAGGCCTATCTACGAGCAGTACTTC. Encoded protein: CASSLSDLRPIYEQYF.